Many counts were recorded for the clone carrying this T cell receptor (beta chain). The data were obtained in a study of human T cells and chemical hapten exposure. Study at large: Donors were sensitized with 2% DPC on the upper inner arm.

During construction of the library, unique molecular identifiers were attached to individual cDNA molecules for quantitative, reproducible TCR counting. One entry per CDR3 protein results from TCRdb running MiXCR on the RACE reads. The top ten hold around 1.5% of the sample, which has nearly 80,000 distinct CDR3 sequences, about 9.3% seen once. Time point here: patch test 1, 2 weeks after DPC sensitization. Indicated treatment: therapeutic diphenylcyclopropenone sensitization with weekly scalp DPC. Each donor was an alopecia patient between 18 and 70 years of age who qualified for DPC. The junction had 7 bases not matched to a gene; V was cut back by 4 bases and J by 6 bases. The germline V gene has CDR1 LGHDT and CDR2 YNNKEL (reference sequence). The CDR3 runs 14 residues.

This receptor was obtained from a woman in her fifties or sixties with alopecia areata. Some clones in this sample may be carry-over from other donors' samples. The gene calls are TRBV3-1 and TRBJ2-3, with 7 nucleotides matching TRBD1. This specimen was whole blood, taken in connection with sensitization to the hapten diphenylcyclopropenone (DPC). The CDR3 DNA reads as TGTGCCAGCAGCCCCAGACAGGGTCGGGATACGCAGTATTTT. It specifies CASSPRQGRDTQYF.